These 4 T cell receptor beta chains originate from one sample sequenced in a study of T-cell reconstitution after alpha-beta-depleted transplantation in children. Unique molecular identifiers were built into the TCRbeta library. TCRdb re-called the PCR reads with MiXCR, one entry per CDR3 protein. The sample lists roughly 500,000 distinct CDR3 sequences; more than 9% were seen once. This material consisted of PBMCs, taken before TCRalphabeta/CD19-depleted stem cell transplant. Every receptor here comes from a child aged 2-15 years with inherited bone marrow failure, due to receive a stem cell transplant.

This clonotype was seen a few times. This chain connects TRBV19 to TRBJ1-2; TRBD1 matches at 8 bases. Trimming at V came to 5 bases and at J to 0 bases, leaving 8 bases not matched to a gene. Germline V lookup: CDR1 LNHDA, CDR2 SQIVND (reference sequence). The CDR3 spans 16 residues. CDR3 sequence (DNA): TGTGCCAGTAGTCGGACAGGGCACGGAGCTAACTATGGCTACACCTTC. Protein: CASSRTGHGANYGYTF.

This clonotype was recorded many times. V usage is TRBV7-9 and J usage is TRBJ2-5; 7 bases align to TRBD1. Trimming took 4 bases from V and 1 from J; bases not matched to a gene: 9. The CDR3 runs to 16 residues. Germline V gives CDR1 SEHNR, CDR2 FQNEAQ (reference sequence). CDR3 nucleotide sequence: TGTGCCAGCAGCTCCCCGCGACAGGGCGCCCAAGAGACCCAGTACTTC. As protein: CASSSPRQGAQETQYF.

This clonotype showed up just a few times. The rearrangement uses TRBV6-5 and TRBJ2-7, with TRBD2 as a possible D gene (7 bases). Trimming took 3 bases from V and 6 from J, leaving 15 bases between them. The germline V gene has CDR1 MNHEY and CDR2 SVGAGI. CDR3 length: 14 residues. The CDR3 loop reads CASSYRGRAFEQYF. Here the CDR3 DNA reads TGTGCCAGCAGTTATAGGGGGAGGGCCTTCGAGCAGTACTTC.

The table lists this clonotype with many counts. The chain recombines TRBV6-5 with TRBJ1-2, with D uncertain. Germline loops: CDR1 MNHEY, CDR2 SVGAGI. This CDR3 is built from 13 residues. V lost 0 bases and J lost 8, with 10 bases in between. Written as DNA, the CDR3 is TGTGCCAGCAGTTACTCGAGGCAGCGAGGCTACACCTTC. Protein: CASSYSRQRGYTF.